This T cell receptor (beta chain) stems from a study of follicular helper T cells after annual influenza vaccination listed by TCRdb under 2017. For context, the study as a whole: After each seasonal influenza vaccination, blood was collected on days 0, 7 and 28. To study recall of cTfh clones, some subjects were followed across successive annual vaccinations spanning the 2013-2014, 2014-2015 and 2015-2016 seasons. One week after vaccination, a second recruited cohort of roughly 12 subjects (Table S1) displayed a similar ICOS+CD38+ cTfh response. Six subjects had multi-year samples: four covered two vaccination seasons and two covered three seasons. The 2013-2014 samples were cryopreserved, while the 2015 samples were processed right after collection. The study at large found these results: ICOS+CD38+ cTfh clonality correlated with the frequency of that population, and its change correlated with the change in circulating plasmablast frequency. A recurrent oligoclonal ICOS+CD38+ cTfh response containing tetramer and AIM influenza-specific clonotypes was recalled by successive annual vaccinations. Only about 9.5-21% of analyzed cells yielded productive TCRB sequences, so sampling of rare clonotypes was not possible. When influenza clone enrichment was assessed, the possibility that the much larger non-cTfh compartments were undersampled could not be excluded. Day 7 ICOS+CD38+ clones were most often found later in ICOS-CD38- cTfh, suggesting that subset may serve as a memory reservoir.

Preparation of the library involved the immunoSEQ multiplex PCR assay. Adaptive Biotechnologies handled the TCRB amplification, library preparation, sequencing and preliminary bioinformatics at Survey level resolution. Processing in the source paper ran as follows. Clonality was calculated in R as 1 minus normalized Shannon entropy, and the Gini index was calculated with the R package ineq. The overlap score was defined as the summed counts of shared sequences divided by the total counts of all sequences in both compared samples. Shared-clonotype significance used Fisher's exact test assuming a theoretical repertoire of 10^7 TCRB sequences. TCRdb provides this immuneACCESS table in a form limited to in-frame rearrangements. Some clones are lacking; in checked studies, under half of them reflect an unresolved V gene, and why the rest are absent is not known. V and J calls and clone size are as listed in that table; D and trimming were resolved from the DNA. Recorded for this sample are 8,500 to 11,000 clones; 75% to 90% of them occurred a single time. About 0.4% of the sample is in the top ten clones.

This clone was counted a single time. No cognate antigen has been identified for it. No much larger clone exists at a distance of one base, and base qualities are not known. The CDR3 numbers 18 residues from cysteine through phenylalanine. Only the CDR3 DNA is retained, 54 bases long and in frame from the first base. The V end gives up 0 bases and the J end 3 bases, leaving 13 bases in the junction not matched to a gene. The germline V gene gives CDR1 as MGHRA and CDR2 as YSYEKL. According to the study, the label for this sample's time point signals: 2015-2016 season, 7 days after influenza vaccination. TCRB sequencing was used to follow sorted CD4 subsets from the blood of adults before and after they were given the seasonal inactivated influenza vaccine (Fluvarix). To be eligible, subjects had to live in the community and must not have received influenza vaccine in the previous 6 months. Exclusions included influenza vaccine contraindications, substance abuse, HIV/AIDS, active malignancy, immunomodulatory medication and active illness such as respiratory infection. At each time point, about 35 to 110 mL of blood was collected. PBMC were isolated using Ficoll-Paque PLUS or SepMate separation. CXCR5- memory CD4 T cells were sorted as a comparison non-Tfh subset. Before DNA extraction, cell subsets were sorted from PBMC on a BD FACS Aria.

The input for sequencing was CXCR5- memory CD4+ T cells sorted from blood, taken 7 days after influenza vaccination. The meaning of the sample's cell subset or site label: CXCR5- memory CD4 T cells. This TCR derives from an adult who received the influenza vaccine. Here the chain combines TRBV4-1 and TRBJ2-7; 8 central bases correspond to TRBD2. The sequence in DNA is TGCGCCAGCAGCCAAGAAAGGAAGCGGGGGCCGAAAGACTACGAGCAGTACTTC. Its protein product is CASSQERKRGPKDYEQYF.